This T cell receptor (beta chain) was profiled in a study of identifying expanded T cells in peripheral blood. Study results and caveats: Approximately 1.1 clones differed between technical replicates, versus around 15 and 19 over time. Roughly two-week clone count variance significantly increased as total template count grew.

The assay was immunoSEQ multiplex PCR, and TCRdb's table has in-frame clones only and misses some. Of 70,000 to 100,000 clones in the sample, 88% were seen once. This clone was counted once. Its antigen is unidentified. The CDR3 is 13 residues long. Germline loops: CDR1 SGDLS, CDR2 YYNGEE. V gave up 6 bases and J gave up 7 bases; unmatched junction bases: 6. Healthy donors had no documented immune events, such as infections, while sampled. This receptor was obtained from a person aged 18-70 years in good health. The chain carries TRBV9 and TRBJ2-2; the match to TRBD1 covers 7 bases. The source material was blood. In nucleotides, the CDR3 is TGTGCCAGCACGAGGGGGCGCGACGGGGAGCTGTTTTTT. As protein: CASTRGRDGELFF.